This paragraph reports one T cell receptor (beta chain). The antigen remains unidentified. These data belong to a study of regulatory T cells in long-lasting Graves disease. Libraries of TCR beta came from iRepertoire HTBI primers plus Arm-PCR of CDR3 regions. Original processing methods: Identified segments across samples numbered about 56 TRBV and 14 to 15 TRBJ. TCRdb reanalysed the multiplex PCR reads using MiXCR and keeps one entry per CDR3 protein. The V and J calls, along with clone size, are taken from TCRdb and not from the paper's own processing. The sample holds about 660,000 distinct CDR3 sequences, approximately 29% seen once. V trimming: 6 bases; J trimming: 4 bases; junction bases outside the gene matches: 5. The CDR3 totals 14 residues. Findings of the study overall: TCR diversity was lower in persistent Graves' patients than in newly diagnosed ones. TRBV28, TRBJ1-2 and TRBJ2-5 were favored in persistent disease.

The time point is: persistent/refractory GD, antithyroid drugs over 5 years with positive TRAb. TCR sequences were obtained from RNA taken from PBMCs. In each case, Graves' disease was diagnosed per American Thyroid Association guidelines. The chain joins TRBV12-3 or TRBV12-4 to TRBJ2-3; 9 positions agree with TRBD2. The sequence was obtained from a female donor with Graves disease. The material was peripheral blood mononuclear cells (PBMCs), obtained when the disease was refractory, from a patient treated with antithyroid drugs. CDR3 sequence reads: CASSDSGSADTQYF. As DNA, the CDR3 is TGTGCCAGCAGCGATAGCGGGAGTGCAGATACGCAGTATTTT.